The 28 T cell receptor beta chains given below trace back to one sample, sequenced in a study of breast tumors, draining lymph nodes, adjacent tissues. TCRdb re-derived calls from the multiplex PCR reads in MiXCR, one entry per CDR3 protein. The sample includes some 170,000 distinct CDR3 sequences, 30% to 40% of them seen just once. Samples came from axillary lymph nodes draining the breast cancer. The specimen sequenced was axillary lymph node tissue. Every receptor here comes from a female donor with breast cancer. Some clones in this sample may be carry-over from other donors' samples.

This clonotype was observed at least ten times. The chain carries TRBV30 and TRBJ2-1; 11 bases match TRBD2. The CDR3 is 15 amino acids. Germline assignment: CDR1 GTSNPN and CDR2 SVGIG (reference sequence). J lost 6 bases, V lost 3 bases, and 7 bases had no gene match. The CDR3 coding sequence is TGTGCCTGGAGCCTACTAGCGGGAGCGGTCAATGAGCAGTTCTTC. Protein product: CAWSLLAGAVNEQFF.

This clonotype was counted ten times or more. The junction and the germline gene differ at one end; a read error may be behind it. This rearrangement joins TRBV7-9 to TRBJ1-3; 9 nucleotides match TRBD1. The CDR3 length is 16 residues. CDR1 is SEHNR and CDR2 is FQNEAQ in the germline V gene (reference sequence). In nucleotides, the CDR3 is TGTGCCAGCAGCTTGGGACAGGGTGACTCTGGAAACACCATATGTTTT. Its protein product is CASSLGQGDSGNTICF.

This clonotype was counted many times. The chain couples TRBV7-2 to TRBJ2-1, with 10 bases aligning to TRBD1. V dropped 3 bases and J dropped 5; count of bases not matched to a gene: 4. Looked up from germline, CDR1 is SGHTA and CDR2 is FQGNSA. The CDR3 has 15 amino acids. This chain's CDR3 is CASSLTGGRHNEQFF. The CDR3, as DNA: TGTGCCAGCAGCTTGACAGGGGGCCGTCACAATGAGCAGTTCTTC.

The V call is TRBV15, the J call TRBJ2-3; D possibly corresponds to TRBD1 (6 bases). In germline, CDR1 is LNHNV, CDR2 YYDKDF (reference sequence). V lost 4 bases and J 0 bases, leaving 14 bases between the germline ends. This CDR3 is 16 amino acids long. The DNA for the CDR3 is TGTGCCACCAGCATTAGGACAGCTTCTAGCACAGATACGCAGTATTTT. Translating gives CATSIRTASSTDTQYF. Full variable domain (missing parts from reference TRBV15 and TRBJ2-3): DAMVIQNPRYQVTQFGKPVTLSCSQTLNHNVMYWYQQKSSQAPKLLFHYYDKDFNNEADTPDNFQSRRPNTSFCFLDIRSPGLGDTAMYLCATSIRTASSTDTQYFGPGTRLTVL.

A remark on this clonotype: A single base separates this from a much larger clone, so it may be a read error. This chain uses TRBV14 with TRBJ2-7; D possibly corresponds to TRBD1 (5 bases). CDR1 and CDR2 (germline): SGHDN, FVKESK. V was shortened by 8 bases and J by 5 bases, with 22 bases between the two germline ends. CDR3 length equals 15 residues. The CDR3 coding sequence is TGTGCCAGCCCACCACGCGGCAGGGCGAACAACGAGCAGTACTTC. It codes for CASPPRGRANNEQYF.

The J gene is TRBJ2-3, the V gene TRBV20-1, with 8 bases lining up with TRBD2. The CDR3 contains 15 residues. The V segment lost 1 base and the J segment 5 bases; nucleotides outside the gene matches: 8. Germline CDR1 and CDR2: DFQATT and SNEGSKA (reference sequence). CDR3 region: CSARAASGPRDTQYF. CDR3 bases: TGCAGTGCTAGAGCGGCTAGCGGGCCGCGAGATACGCAGTATTTT.

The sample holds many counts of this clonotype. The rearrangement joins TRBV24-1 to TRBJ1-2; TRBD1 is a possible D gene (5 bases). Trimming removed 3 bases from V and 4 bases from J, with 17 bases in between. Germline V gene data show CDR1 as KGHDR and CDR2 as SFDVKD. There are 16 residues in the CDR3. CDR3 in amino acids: CATSDPGTPGGYGYTF. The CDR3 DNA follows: TGTGCCACCAGTGATCCCGGGACCCCCGGAGGCTATGGCTACACCTTC.

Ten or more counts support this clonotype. The CDR3 nucleotides read TGTGCCAGCACTACGGTAGGTGCGGGGGGCGAGCAGTACTTC. Residues: CASTTVGAGGEQYF. This chain joins TRBV11-1 and TRBJ2-7; 8 bases are a match to TRBD2. The CDR3 has 14 residues. Per the germline V gene, CDR1 is SGHAT and CDR2 is FQDESV (reference sequence). Trimming removed 7 bases from V and 6 bases from J; junction bases left unmatched: 11.

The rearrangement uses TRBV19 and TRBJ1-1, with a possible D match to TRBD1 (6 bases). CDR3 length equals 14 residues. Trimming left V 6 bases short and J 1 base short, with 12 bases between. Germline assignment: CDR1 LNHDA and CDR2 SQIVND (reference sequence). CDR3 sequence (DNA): TGTGCCAGTAGGGCTGGACAGCAGAACACTGAAGCTTTCTTT. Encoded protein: CASRAGQQNTEAFF.

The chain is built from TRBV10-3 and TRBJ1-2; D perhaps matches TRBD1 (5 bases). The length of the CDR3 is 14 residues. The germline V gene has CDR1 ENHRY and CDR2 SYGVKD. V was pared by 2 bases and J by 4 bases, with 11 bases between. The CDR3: CAISEEQAFYGYTF. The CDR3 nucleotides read TGTGCCATCAGTGAGGAACAGGCTTTCTATGGCTACACCTTC.

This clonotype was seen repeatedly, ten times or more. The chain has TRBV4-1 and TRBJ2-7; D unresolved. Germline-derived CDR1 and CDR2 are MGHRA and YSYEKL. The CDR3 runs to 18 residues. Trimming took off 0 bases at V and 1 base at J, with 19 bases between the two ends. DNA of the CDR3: TGCGCCAGCAGCCAAGATCTAGGAAGTAATTCCATTTCCTACGAGCAGTACTTC. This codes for CASSQDLGSNSISYEQYF.

In DNA, the CDR3 is TGCGCCAGCAGTGAGGATCGGTATCCACCCCTCCACTTT. As protein: CASSEDRYPPLHF. V usage is TRBV10-2 and J usage is TRBJ1-6; D not certain. There are 13 residues in the CDR3. Germline CDR1 reads WSHSY; CDR2 reads SAAADI. V lost 2 bases, J lost 11 bases, and 10 bases lay in between.

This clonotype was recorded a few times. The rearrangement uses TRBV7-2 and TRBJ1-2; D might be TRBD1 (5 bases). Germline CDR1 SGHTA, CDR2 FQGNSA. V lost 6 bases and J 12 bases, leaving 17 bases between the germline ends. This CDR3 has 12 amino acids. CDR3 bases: TGTGCCAGCAGTAGGGGAGGCTCTGGAAACACCTTC. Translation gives CASSRGGSGNTF.

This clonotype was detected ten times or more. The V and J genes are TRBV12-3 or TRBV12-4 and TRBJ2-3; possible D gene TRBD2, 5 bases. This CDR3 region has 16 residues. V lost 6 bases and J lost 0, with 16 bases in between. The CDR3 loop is CASSPSGIDSTDTQYF. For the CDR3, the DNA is TGTGCCAGCAGCCCGTCCGGGATCGACAGCACAGATACGCAGTATTTT.

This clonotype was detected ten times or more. CDR3 protein: CASQQGHDYGYTF. For the CDR3, the DNA is TGTGCCAGCCAGCAAGGGCACGATTATGGCTACACCTTC. The chain has TRBV28 and TRBJ1-2, with D unresolved. This CDR3 region has 13 residues. Trimming pared 8 bases from V and 5 bases from J, leaving 15 bases between. The V gene's germline CDR1 is MDHEN and CDR2 SYDVKM.

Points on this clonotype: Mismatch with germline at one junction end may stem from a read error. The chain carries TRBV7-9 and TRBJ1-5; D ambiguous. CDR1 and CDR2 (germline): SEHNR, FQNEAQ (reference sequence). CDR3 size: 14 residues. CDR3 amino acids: CVSSLAARNQPQHF. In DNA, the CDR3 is TGTGTCAGCAGCTTAGCGGCAAGGAATCAGCCCCAGCATTTT.

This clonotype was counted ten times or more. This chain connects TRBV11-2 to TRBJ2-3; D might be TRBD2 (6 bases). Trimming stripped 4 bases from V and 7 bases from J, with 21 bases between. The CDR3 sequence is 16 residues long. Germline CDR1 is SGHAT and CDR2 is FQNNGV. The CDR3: CASSSHRGTALHTQYF. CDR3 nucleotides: TGTGCCAGCAGCTCACACCGGGGGACCGCGCTTCATACGCAGTATTTT.

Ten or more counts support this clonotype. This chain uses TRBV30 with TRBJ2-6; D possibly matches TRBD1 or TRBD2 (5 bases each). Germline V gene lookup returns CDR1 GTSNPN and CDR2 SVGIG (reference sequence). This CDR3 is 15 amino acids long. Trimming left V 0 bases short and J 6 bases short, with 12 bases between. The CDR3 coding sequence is TGTGCCTGGAGTGTCGGGACCTCCGAGGCCAACGTCCTGACTTTC. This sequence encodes CAWSVGTSEANVLTF.

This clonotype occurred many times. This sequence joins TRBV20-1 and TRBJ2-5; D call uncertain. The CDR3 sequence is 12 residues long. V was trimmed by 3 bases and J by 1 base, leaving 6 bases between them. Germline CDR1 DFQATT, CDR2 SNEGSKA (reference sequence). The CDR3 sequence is CSASVTQETQYF. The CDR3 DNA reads TGCAGTGCTAGCGTCACCCAAGAGACCCAGTACTTC.

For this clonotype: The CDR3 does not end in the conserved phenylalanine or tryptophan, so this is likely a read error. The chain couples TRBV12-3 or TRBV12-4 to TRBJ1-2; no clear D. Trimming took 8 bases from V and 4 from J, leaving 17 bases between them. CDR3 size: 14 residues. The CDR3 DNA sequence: TGTGCCAGCCGTTCCTCCGGGCACACCTATGGCTACACCCTC. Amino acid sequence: CASRSSGHTYGYTL.

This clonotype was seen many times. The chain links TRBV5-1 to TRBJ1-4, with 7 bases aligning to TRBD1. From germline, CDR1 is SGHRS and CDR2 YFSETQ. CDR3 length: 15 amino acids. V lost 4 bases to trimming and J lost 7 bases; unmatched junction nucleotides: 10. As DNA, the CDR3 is TGCGCCAGCAGCCCGGGGACAGATCGAAGTGAAAAACTGTTTTTT. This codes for CASSPGTDRSEKLFF.

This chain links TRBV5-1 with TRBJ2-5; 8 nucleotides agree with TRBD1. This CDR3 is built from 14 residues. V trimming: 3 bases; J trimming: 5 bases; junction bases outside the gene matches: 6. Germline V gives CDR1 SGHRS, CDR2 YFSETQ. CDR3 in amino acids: CASSWQTGGETQYF. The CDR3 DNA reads TGCGCCAGCAGCTGGCAAACAGGGGGGGAGACCCAGTACTTC.

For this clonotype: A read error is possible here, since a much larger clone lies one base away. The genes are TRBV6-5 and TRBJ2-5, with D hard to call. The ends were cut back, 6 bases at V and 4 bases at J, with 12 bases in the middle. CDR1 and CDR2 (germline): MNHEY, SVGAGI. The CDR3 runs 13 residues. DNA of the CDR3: TGTGCCAGCAGGGGTATTGGCCGAGAGACCCAGTACTTC. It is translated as CASRGIGRETQYF.

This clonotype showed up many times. This CDR3 is CASSFSSTDTQYF. The DNA of the CDR3 is TGTGCCAGCAGCTTCTCTAGCACAGATACGCAGTATTTT. The chain employs TRBV7-2 and TRBJ2-3; the D is unclear. Germline CDR1 SGHTA, CDR2 FQGNSA. The CDR3 is 13 residues long. V gave up 3 bases and J gave up 0 bases, with 4 bases separating them. The full variable domain, with the rest looked up from reference TRBV7-2 and TRBJ2-3, is GAGVSQSPSNKVTEKGKDVELRCDPISGHTALYWYRQSLGQGLEFLIYFQGNSAPDKSGLPSDRFSAERTGGSVSTLTIQRTQQEDSAVYLCASSFSSTDTQYFGPGTRLTVL.

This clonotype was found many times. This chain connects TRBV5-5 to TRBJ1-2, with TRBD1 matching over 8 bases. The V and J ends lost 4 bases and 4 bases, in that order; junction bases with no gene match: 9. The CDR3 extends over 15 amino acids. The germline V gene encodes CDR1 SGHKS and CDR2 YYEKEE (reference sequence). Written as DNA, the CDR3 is TGTGCCAGCAGCGGGGGAGGACAGGGAGCCTATGGCTACACCTTC. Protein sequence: CASSGGGQGAYGYTF.

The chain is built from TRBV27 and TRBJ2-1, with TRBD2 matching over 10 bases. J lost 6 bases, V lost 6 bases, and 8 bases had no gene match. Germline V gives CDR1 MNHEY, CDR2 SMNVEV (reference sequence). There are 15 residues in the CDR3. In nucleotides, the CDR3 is TGTGCCAGCAGATCCGGGCTAGCGGGAGCCAATGAGCAGTTCTTC. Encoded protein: CASRSGLAGANEQFF.

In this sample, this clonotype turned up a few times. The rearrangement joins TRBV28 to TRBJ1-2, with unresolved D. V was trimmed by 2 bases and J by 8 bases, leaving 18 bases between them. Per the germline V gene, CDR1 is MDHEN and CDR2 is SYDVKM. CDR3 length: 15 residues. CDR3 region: CASSLPVTVPRGYTF. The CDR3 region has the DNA TGTGCCAGCAGTTTACCGGTGACGGTCCCGCGGGGCTACACCTTC.

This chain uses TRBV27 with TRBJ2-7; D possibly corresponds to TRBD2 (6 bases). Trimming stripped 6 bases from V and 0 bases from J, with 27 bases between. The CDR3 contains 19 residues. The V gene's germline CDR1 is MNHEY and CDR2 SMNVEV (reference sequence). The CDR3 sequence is CASRVFGGIAPPCSYEQYF. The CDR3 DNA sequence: TGTGCCAGCAGGGTATTTGGCGGGATTGCACCTCCGTGCTCCTACGAGCAGTACTTC.